The sequence of this T cell receptor beta chain was determined in a study of blood T cell repertoires in COVID-19. Study details: Acute and convalescent COVID-19 specimens originated in the United States, Italy and Spain. T cells, B-cell-depleted T cells, or PBMCs supplied cDNA or gDNA.

In the authors' workflow: The assay estimated nucleated cells by amplifying reference gene primers. Clones were sequenced by immunoSEQ multiplex PCR, and TCRdb holds only the in-frame ones, with some missing. V, J and clone size are taken as reported in that table, and D and trimming were inferred from the DNA itself. This table has over 75,000 clones, 75% to 95% appearing once. This CDR3 has 14 residues. The germline V gene encodes CDR1 SGHAT and CDR2 FQNNGV. Trimming cost V 5 bases and J 4 bases, with 14 bases left between them. The V call is TRBV11-2, the J call TRBJ1-2, with no clear D. Input material: peripheral blood. The TCR originated in a human donor with active COVID-19. The donor label of this sample is uncertain. This chain's CDR3 is CASSTTTPPYGYTF. The CDR3 bases are TGTGCCAGCAGCACAACGACACCTCCCTATGGCTACACCTTC.